The 13 T cell receptor beta chains presented below share a single source sample, sequenced in a study of neurological immune-mediated disorders. In TCRdb, the 5' RACE reads were re-called with MiXCR into one record per CDR3 protein. Among some 16,000 distinct CDR3 sequences listed, roughly 21% were seen once. Sequences were obtained from PBMCs. All receptors derive from a man aged 45-65 years in good health.

This clonotype appeared many times. The rearrangement uses TRBV7-2 and TRBJ2-1; the match to TRBD2 covers 9 bases. Trimming took 2 bases from V and 0 from J; bases not matched to a gene: 2. Germline V gene sequence: CDR1 SGHTA, CDR2 FQGNSA. The length of the CDR3 is 16 residues. The DNA for the CDR3 is TGTGCCAGCAGCTTAAGAGCGGGAGGCTCCTACAATGAGCAGTTCTTC. The encoded protein is CASSLRAGGSYNEQFF.

By share of the sample, this clonotype is medium-sized. J is TRBJ2-7 and V is TRBV5-6; 10 nucleotides line up with TRBD1. Germline values: CDR1 SGHDT, CDR2 YYEEEE. The CDR3 runs to 16 residues. J gave up 2 bases and V 4 bases, and 9 bases lay outside the gene matches. CDR3 loop: CASSLVSGQGTYEQYF. The CDR3 DNA reads TGTGCCAGCAGCCTGGTCTCGGGACAGGGGACCTACGAGCAGTACTTC.

This clonotype showed up many times. This sequence joins TRBV5-6 and TRBJ2-1; 9 bases match TRBD2. Germline CDR1 is SGHDT and CDR2 is YYEEEE. There are 14 residues in the CDR3. The V gene end was trimmed by 0 bases and the J gene end by 9 bases; junction bases not matched to a gene: 4. The DNA for the CDR3 is TGTGCCAGCAGCTTGGTTGGGACTAGCAGTGAGCAGTTCTTC. Its translation: CASSLVGTSSEQFF.

This clonotype has a count of ten or more. The V and J genes are TRBV13 and TRBJ2-3; no clear D gene. CDR1 is PRHDT and CDR2 is FYEKMQ in the germline V gene (reference sequence). V was shortened by 5 bases and J by 2 bases, with 8 bases between the two germline ends. The CDR3 runs 13 residues. The CDR3, as DNA: TGTGCCAGCAGCCCCCCCAACACAGATACGCAGTATTTT. Translation gives CASSPPNTDTQYF.

This clonotype was counted at least ten times. V is TRBV7-2 and J is TRBJ2-7; the match to TRBD1 covers 8 bases. The CDR3 spans 13 residues. Losses at the gene ends were 4 bases for V and 6 bases for J; bases not matched to a gene: 5. Germline assignment: CDR1 SGHTA and CDR2 FQGNSA. CDR3 residues: CASSYGQGREQYF. Written as DNA, the CDR3 is TGTGCCAGCAGCTACGGACAGGGTCGCGAGCAGTACTTC. The whole variable domain, filled in from reference TRBV7-2 and TRBJ2-7, reads GAGVSQSPSNKVTEKGKDVELRCDPISGHTALYWYRQSLGQGLEFLIYFQGNSAPDKSGLPSDRFSAERTGGSVSTLTIQRTQQEDSAVYLCASSYGQGREQYFGPGTRLTVT.

This clonotype was counted many times. The V gene is TRBV12-3 or TRBV12-4, the J gene TRBJ2-2; D may be TRBD1 (6 bases). This CDR3 contains 14 residues. Trimming stripped 7 bases from V and 1 base from J, with 10 bases between. The CDR3 region is CASILQGNTGELFF. CDR3 bases: TGTGCCAGCATCCTACAGGGGAACACCGGGGAGCTGTTTTTT.

In this sample, this clonotype turned up many times. The chain employs TRBV20-1 and TRBJ1-6; TRBD1 might be the D (5 bases). V lost 3 bases and J lost 9, with 18 bases in between. Germline-derived CDR1 and CDR2 are DFQATT and SNEGSKA (reference sequence). The CDR3 consists of 15 residues. The CDR3 here is CSASKYRGGGSPLHF. DNA for the CDR3: TGCAGTGCTAGCAAATATAGGGGAGGTGGTTCACCCCTCCACTTT.

This clonotype was seen many times. The chain recombines TRBV20-1 with TRBJ2-7; 14 nucleotides match TRBD2. The CDR3 totals 16 residues. The ends lost 3 bases at V and 3 bases at J; junction bases unmatched: 7. Germline CDR1 and CDR2: DFQATT and SNEGSKA (reference sequence). CDR3 nucleotide sequence: TGCAGTGCTAGGGGGACTAGCGGGAGAGCCTACTACGAGCAGTACTTC. Protein: CSARGTSGRAYYEQYF.

Within the sample, this clonotype is medium-sized (0.01 to 0.1%). V is TRBV24-1 and J is TRBJ1-4, with a tentative D call TRBD1 (5 bases). The CDR3 length is 18 residues. V was clipped by 0 bases and J by 2 bases, with 15 bases between them. CDR1 is KGHDR, CDR2 SFDVKD, per germline. In DNA, the CDR3 is TGTGCCACCAGTGATTTGCATCGGGCAGGGACGACTAATGAAAAACTGTTTTTT. Translated: CATSDLHRAGTTNEKLFF.

This clonotype has ten or more counts. This sequence joins TRBV7-8 and TRBJ1-6, with 7 bases that match TRBD1. The CDR3 runs 15 residues. Trimming cost V 1 base and J 6 bases; bases outside gene matches: 3. Germline CDR1 reads SGHVS; CDR2 reads FQNEAQ. CDR3 sequence (DNA): TGTGCCAGCAGCTTAGGACAGGGAGCTAATTCACCCCTCCACTTT. Its translation: CASSLGQGANSPLHF.

This chain uses TRBV6-6 with TRBJ1-2, with TRBD1 matching over 7 bases. V shed 5 bases, J shed 7 bases, and the junction held 10 bases outside the gene matches. The CDR3 is 14 residues long. CDR1 is MNHNY and CDR2 is SVGAGI in the germline V gene (reference sequence). CDR3 residues: CASSTGTAGFGYTF. As DNA, the CDR3 is TGTGCCAGCAGTACCGGGACAGCGGGATTTGGCTACACCTTC.

This clonotype was counted ten times or more. This chain uses TRBV20-1 with TRBJ2-1; D remains unclear. Germline loops: CDR1 DFQATT, CDR2 SNEGSKA (reference sequence). V shed 3 bases and J shed 0 bases, with 15 bases lying between them. This CDR3 is 16 amino acids long. The CDR3 nucleotides are TGCAGTGCTAGCCCCCTGACCAAGAGCTCCTACAATGAGCAGTTCTTC. Amino acid sequence: CSASPLTKSSYNEQFF.

This clonotype was counted at least ten times. V usage is TRBV7-9 and J usage is TRBJ1-1; D gene unclear. CDR3 size: 16 residues. CDR1 is SEHNR, CDR2 FQNEAQ, per germline (reference sequence). The V gene lost 5 bases and the J gene lost 0 bases, with 16 bases spanning the gap. CDR3 sequence reads: CASSPYTHRVNTEAFF. The CDR3 DNA is TGTGCCAGCAGCCCATACACCCACAGAGTGAACACTGAAGCTTTCTTT.